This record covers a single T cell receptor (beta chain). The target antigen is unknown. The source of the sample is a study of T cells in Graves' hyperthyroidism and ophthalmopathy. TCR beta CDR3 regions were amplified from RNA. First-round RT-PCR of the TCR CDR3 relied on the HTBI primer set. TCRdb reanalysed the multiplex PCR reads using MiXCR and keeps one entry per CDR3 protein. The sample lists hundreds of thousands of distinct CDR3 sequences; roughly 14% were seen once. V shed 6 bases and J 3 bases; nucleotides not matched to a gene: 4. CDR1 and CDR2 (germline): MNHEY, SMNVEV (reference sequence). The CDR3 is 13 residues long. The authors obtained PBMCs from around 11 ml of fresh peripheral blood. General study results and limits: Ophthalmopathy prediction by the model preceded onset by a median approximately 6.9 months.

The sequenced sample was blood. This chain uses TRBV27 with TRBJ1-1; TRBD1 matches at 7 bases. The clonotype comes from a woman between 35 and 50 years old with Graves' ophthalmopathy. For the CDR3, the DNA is TGTGCCAGCAGAAAGCAGGGGGACACTGAAGCTTTCTTT. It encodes CASRKQGDTEAFF.